This T cell receptor (beta chain) derives from a study of T cell therapy after organ transplantation. Study observations and caveats: Nonresponder repertoires showed strong pretherapy expansions, barely changing post-therapy.

Profiled with immunoSEQ multiplex PCR; TCRdb holds only in-frame clones, not every one. The data contain about 48,000 clones, over 90% of them seen just once; the ten biggest clones take up about 3.4%. As for this clone: What it binds is unknown.

Germline V CDR1 and CDR2: ENHRY, SYGVKD. V was clipped by 5 bases and J by 2 bases, with 10 bases between them. This CDR3 has 13 residues. Sequenced material: CD8+ T cells from blood, taken before autologous CMV-specific T cell therapy. The TCR originated in a human patient who had received a solid organ transplant and had CMV disease. The genes are TRBV10-3 and TRBJ2-7, with a possible D match to TRBD1 (5 bases). CDR3 nucleotide sequence: TGTGCCATCAGTCCAGGGATCCCCTACGAGCAGTACTTC. Its translation is CAISPGIPYEQYF.